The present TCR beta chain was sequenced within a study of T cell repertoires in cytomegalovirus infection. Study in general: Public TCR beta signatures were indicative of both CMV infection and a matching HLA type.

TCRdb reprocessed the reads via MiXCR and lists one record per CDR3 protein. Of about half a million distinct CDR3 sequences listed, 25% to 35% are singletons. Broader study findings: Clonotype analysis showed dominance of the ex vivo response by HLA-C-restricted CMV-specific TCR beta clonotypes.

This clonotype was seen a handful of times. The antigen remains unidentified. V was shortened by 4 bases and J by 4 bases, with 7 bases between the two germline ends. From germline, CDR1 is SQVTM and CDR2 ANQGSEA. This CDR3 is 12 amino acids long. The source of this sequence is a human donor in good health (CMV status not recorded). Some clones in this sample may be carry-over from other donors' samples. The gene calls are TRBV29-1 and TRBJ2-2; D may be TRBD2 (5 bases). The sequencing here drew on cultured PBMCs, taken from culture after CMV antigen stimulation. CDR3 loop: CSVVATTGELFF. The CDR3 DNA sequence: TGCAGCGTTGTAGCGACCACCGGGGAGCTGTTTTTT.